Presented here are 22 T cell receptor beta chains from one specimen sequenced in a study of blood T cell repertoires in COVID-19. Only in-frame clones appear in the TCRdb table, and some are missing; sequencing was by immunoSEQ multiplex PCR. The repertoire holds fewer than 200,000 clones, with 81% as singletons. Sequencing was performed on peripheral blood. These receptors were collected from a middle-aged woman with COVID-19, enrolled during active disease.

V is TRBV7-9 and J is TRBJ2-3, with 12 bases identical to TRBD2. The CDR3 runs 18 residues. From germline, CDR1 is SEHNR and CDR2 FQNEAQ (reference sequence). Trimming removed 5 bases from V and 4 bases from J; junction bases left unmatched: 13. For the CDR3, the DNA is TGTGCCAGCAGCCGTACCCTCGGACTAGCGGGAATGGCAGATACGCAGTATTTT. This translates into CASSRTLGLAGMADTQYF.

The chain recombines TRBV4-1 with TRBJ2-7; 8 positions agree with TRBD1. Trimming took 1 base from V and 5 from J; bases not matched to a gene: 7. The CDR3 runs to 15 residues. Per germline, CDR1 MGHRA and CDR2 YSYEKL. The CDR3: CASSQGGQGYHEQYF. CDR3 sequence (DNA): TGCGCCAGCAGCCAAGGCGGACAGGGTTACCACGAGCAGTACTTC.

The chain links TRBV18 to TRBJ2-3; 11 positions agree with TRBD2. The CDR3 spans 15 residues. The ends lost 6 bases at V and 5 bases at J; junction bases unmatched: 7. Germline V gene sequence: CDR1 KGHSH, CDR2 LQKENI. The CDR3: CASSETGTSGDTQYF. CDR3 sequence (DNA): TGTGCCAGCTCCGAAACCGGGACTAGCGGAGATACGCAGTATTTT. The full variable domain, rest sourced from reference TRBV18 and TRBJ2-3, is NAGVMQNPRHLVRRRGQEARLRCSPMKGHSHVYWYRQLPEEGLKFMVYLQKENIIDESGMPKERFSAEFPKEGPSILRIQQVVRGDSAAYFCASSETGTSGDTQYFGPGTRLTVL.

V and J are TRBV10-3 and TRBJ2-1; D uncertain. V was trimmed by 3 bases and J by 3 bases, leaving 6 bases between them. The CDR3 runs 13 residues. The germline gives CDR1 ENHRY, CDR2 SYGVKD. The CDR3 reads CAISDTSYNEQFF. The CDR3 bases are TGTGCCATCAGTGACACGAGCTACAATGAGCAGTTCTTC.

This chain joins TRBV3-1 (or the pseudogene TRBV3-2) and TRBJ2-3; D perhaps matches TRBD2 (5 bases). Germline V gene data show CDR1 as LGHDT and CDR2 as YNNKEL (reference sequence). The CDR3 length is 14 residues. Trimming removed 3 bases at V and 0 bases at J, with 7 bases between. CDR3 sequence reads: CASSHGGSTDTQYF. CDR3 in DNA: TGTGCCAGCAGCCACGGCGGGAGCACAGATACGCAGTATTTT.

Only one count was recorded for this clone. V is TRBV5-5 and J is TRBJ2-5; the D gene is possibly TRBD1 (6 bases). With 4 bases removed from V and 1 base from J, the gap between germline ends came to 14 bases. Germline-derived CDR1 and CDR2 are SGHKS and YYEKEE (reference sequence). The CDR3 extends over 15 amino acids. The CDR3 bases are TGTGCCAGCAGCCCGCATCTGGACAGCCAAGAGACCCAGTACTTC. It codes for CASSPHLDSQETQYF.

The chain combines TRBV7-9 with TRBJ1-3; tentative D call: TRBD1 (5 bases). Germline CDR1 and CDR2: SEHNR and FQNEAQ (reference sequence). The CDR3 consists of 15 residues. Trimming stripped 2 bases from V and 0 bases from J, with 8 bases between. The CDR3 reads CASSLTRDSGNTIYF. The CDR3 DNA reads TGTGCCAGCAGCTTAACCAGGGACTCTGGAAACACCATATATTTT.

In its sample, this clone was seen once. For the CDR3, the DNA is TGTGCCAGCAGCTCACGGACAGGCTTTTTTTCGCCTAGCACCTTC. It is translated as CASSSRTGFFSPSTF. The chain is built from TRBV11-2 and TRBJ1-2; TRBD1 aligns across 7 bases. V lost 4 bases to trimming and J lost 13 bases; unmatched junction nucleotides: 18. Germline CDR1 reads SGHAT; CDR2 reads FQNNGV. The CDR3 runs 15 residues.

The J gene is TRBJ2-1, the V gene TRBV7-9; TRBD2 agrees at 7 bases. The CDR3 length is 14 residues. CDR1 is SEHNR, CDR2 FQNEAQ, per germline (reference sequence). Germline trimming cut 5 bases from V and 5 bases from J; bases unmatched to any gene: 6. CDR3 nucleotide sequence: TGTGCCAGCAGCCGGAGCGGGACTAACAATGAGCAGTTCTTC. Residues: CASSRSGTNNEQFF.

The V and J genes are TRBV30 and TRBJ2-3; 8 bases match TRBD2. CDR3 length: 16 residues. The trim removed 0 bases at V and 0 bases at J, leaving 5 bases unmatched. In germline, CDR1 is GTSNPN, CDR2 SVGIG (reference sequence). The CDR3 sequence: CAWSVRQRGSTDTQYF. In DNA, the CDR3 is TGTGCCTGGAGTGTACGTCAGCGGGGGAGCACAGATACGCAGTATTTT.

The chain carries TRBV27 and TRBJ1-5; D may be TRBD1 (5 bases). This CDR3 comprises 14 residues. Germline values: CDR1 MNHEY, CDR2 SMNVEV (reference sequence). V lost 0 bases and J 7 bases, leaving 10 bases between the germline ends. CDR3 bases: TGTGCCAGCAGTTTATCTGGGGCCGGGCAGCCCCAGCATTTT. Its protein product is CASSLSGAGQPQHF.

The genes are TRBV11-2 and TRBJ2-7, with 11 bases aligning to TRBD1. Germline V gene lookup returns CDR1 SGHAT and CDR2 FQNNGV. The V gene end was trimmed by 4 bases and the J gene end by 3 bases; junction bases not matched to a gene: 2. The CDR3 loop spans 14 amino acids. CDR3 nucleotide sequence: TGTGCCAGCAGCTGGGACAGGGGGGACTACGAGCAGTACTTC. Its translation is CASSWDRGDYEQYF.

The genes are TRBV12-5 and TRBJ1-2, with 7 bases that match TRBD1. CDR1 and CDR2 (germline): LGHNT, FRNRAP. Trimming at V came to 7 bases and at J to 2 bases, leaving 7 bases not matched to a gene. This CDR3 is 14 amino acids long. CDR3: CASAWDSKNYGYTF. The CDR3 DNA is TGTGCTAGTGCCTGGGACAGTAAAAACTATGGCTACACCTTC.

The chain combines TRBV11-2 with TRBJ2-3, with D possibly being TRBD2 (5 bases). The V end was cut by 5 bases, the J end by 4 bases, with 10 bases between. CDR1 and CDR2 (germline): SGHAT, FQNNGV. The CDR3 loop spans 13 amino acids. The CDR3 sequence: CASSPGVADTQYF. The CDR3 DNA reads TGTGCCAGCAGCCCCGGGGTTGCAGATACGCAGTATTTT.

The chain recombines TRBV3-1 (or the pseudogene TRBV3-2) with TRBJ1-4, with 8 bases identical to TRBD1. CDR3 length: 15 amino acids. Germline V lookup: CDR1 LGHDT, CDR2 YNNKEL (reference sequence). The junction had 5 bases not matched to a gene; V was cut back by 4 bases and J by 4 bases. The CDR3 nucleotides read TGTGCCAGCAGCCTTTCAGGGGGCCATAATGAAAAACTGTTTTTT. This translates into CASSLSGGHNEKLFF.

CDR3 bases: TGTGCCAGCAGCGACAATCGTCGGCGGGGAGCCTACAATGAGCAGTTCTTC. Protein: CASSDNRRRGAYNEQFF. This sequence joins TRBV4-2 and TRBJ2-1; a weak D match, TRBD2 (6 bases). This CDR3 is 17 amino acids long. Germline V gives CDR1 LGHNA, CDR2 YNFKEQ. The V and J ends lost 5 bases and 2 bases respectively, with 19 bases between them.

The CDR3 nucleotides read TGCGCCAGCAGCTTGGGGCTCAGGGGGCACTACGAGCAGTACTTC. Translation: CASSLGLRGHYEQYF. The chain is built from TRBV5-1 and TRBJ2-7; 8 bases align to TRBD1. CDR3 length: 15 amino acids. The ends lost 0 bases at V and 3 bases at J; junction bases unmatched: 5. Germline V gives CDR1 SGHRS, CDR2 YFSETQ. The whole variable domain, remainder taken from reference TRBV5-1 and TRBJ2-7, is KAGVTQTPRYLIKTRGQQVTLSCSPISGHRSVSWYQQTPGQGLQFLFEYFSETQRNKGNFPGRFSGRQFSNSRSEMNVSTLELGDSALYLCASSLGLRGHYEQYFGPGTRLTVT.

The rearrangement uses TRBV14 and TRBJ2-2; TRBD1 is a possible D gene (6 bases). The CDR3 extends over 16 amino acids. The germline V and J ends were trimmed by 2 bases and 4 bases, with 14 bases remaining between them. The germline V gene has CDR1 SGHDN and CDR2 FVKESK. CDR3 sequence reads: CASSQNTGWGTGELFF. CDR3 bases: TGTGCCAGCAGCCAAAACACAGGGTGGGGCACCGGGGAGCTGTTTTTT.

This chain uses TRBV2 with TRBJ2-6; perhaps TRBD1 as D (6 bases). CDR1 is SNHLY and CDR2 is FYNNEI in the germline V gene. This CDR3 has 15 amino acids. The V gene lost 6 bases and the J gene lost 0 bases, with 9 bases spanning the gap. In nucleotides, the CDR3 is TGTGCCAGCAGCACCAGGGGCTCTGGGGCCAACGTCCTGACTTTC. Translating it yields CASSTRGSGANVLTF.

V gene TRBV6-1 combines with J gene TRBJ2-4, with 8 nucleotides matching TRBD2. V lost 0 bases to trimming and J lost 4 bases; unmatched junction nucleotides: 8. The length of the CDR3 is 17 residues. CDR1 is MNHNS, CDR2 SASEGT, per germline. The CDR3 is CASSEAVGSGMKNIQYF. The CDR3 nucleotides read TGTGCCAGCAGTGAAGCTGTAGGTAGCGGGATGAAAAACATTCAGTACTTC.

The CDR3 DNA reads as TGTGCCAGCCGGCCGGGGGGGGGCTTTAATGAAAAACTGTTTTTT. Its translation: CASRPGGGFNEKLFF. The V and J genes are TRBV7-2 and TRBJ1-4; D may be TRBD1 (6 bases). The germline V and J ends were trimmed by 8 bases and 4 bases, with 17 bases remaining between them. The germline gives CDR1 SGHTA, CDR2 FQGNSA. This CDR3 region has 15 residues.

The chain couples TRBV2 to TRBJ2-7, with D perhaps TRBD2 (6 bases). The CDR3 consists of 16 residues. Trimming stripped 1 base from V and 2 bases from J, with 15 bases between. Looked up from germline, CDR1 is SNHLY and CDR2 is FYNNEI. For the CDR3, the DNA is TGTGCCAGCAGTGAAGTTTGGGCGGGGTCCCCCTACGAGCAGTACTTC. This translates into CASSEVWAGSPYEQYF. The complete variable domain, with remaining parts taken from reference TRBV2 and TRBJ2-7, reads EPEVTQTPSHQVTQMGQEVILRCVPISNHLYFYWYRQILGQKVEFLVSFYNNEISEKSEIFDDQFSVERPDGSNFTLKIRSTKLEDSAMYFCASSEVWAGSPYEQYFGPGTRLTVT.